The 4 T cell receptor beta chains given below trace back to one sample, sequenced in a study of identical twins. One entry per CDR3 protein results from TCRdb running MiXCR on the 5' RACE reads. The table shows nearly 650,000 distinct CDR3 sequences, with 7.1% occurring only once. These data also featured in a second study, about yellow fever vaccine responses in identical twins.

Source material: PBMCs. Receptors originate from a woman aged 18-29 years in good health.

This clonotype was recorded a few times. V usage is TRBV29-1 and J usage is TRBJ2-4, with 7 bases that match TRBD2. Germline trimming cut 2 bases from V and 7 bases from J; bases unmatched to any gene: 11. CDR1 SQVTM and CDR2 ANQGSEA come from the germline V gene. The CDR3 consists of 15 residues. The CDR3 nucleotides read TGCAGCGTTGAAAAACTCGGACTAGTCAGGAACATTCAGTACTTC. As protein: CSVEKLGLVRNIQYF.

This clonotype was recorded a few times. CDR3 sequence (DNA): TGTGCCAGCAGCCCCCGAGCGGGGGGGCAGGGAGATACGCAGTATTTT. Its protein is CASSPRAGGQGDTQYF. The chain combines TRBV9 with TRBJ2-3; TRBD2 aligns across 10 bases. Trimming removed 4 bases from V and 5 bases from J; junction bases left unmatched: 10. The length of the CDR3 is 16 residues. The germline V gene encodes CDR1 SGDLS and CDR2 YYNGEE.

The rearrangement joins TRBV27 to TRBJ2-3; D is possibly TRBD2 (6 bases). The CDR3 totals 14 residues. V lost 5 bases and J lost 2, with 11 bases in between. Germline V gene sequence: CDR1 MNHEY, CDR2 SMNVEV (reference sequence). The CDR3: CASSTTRYTDTQYF. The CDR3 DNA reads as TGTGCCAGCAGTACGACTAGGTACACAGATACGCAGTATTTT.

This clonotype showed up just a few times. The CDR3 loop is CASSTQSGNTGELFF. DNA for the CDR3: TGTGCCAGCAGCACCCAATCCGGGAACACCGGGGAGCTGTTTTTT. This chain joins TRBV9 and TRBJ2-2; D gene uncertain. V lost 4 bases and J lost 1, with 11 bases in between. The CDR3 is 15 amino acids. The V gene's germline CDR1 is SGDLS and CDR2 YYNGEE.